This T cell receptor (beta chain) was recovered during a study of human T cells and chemical hapten exposure. The library labeled individual cDNA molecules by adding unique molecular identifiers to them. TCRdb reprocessed the RACE reads via MiXCR and lists one record per CDR3 protein. The sample includes 95,000 to 150,000 distinct CDR3 sequences, about 11% seen only once; the top ten take under 2.5%. Notes on this clonotype: Its specificity is not known.

The CDR3 covers 15 residues. Germline V gene sequence: CDR1 SGHTA, CDR2 FQGNSA. The V end lost 5 bases, the J end lost 5 bases, and 18 bases lay between the germline ends. Noted time point: patch test 3, about 24 weeks after DPC sensitization. Treatment: therapeutic diphenylcyclopropenone sensitization with weekly scalp DPC. From whole blood left unfractionated, total RNA was extracted. Study conclusions and caveats: The formation of large CDR3 similarity clusters by expanded TCRs significantly exceeded that of controls.

The origin of this receptor is a woman aged 50 to 60 with alopecia areata. Some clones in this sample may be carry-over from other donors' samples. The chain has TRBV7-2 and TRBJ2-5; D is possibly TRBD2 (6 bases). The specimen was whole blood, collected in connection with sensitization to the hapten diphenylcyclopropenone (DPC). In nucleotides, the CDR3 is TGTGCCAGCAGCCCGGTCGGGGGTGCTCGTGAGACCCAGTACTTC. As protein: CASSPVGGARETQYF.